This T cell receptor beta chain appears in the sequencing data of a study of PD-L1 blockade in urothelial cancer. Overall study context: A median blood sample held 141,255 T cells and tens of thousands of unique TCRs.

Sequencing was performed with immunoSEQ multiplex PCR; in TCRdb, only in-frame clones are kept and a portion is missing. Of tens of thousands of clones listed, over 70% are singletons. The CDR3 runs 13 residues. V lost 2 bases and J lost 1, with 8 bases in between. Germline V CDR1 and CDR2: GTSNPN, SVGIG (reference sequence). This chain connects TRBV30 to TRBJ1-1, with D perhaps TRBD1 (5 bases). This clonotype was obtained from a man in his sixties with urothelial cancer. This specimen consisted of PBMCs, obtained around atezolizumab (anti-PD-L1) treatment. The CDR3 protein is CAWSTTGNTEAFF. The DNA for the CDR3 is TGTGCCTGGAGTACAACAGGGAACACTGAAGCTTTCTTT.